The TCR beta chain under discussion was sequenced for a study of T cells in Graves' hyperthyroidism and ophthalmopathy. This clonotype was observed at least ten times. V lost 4 bases and J lost 5, with 11 bases in between. The length of the CDR3 is 13 residues. Germline CDR1 reads MNHNS; CDR2 reads SASEGT. The source material, RNA transcripts, was used to amplify TCR beta CDR3 regions. HTBI primers were employed in a first-round RT-PCR of the TCR CDR3. TCRdb re-called the multiplex PCR reads with MiXCR, one entry per CDR3 protein. The repertoire consists of some 200,000 distinct CDR3 sequences, with about a sixth occurring once and the leading ten covering approximately 46%.

The sequencing input was blood. This receptor was taken from a man aged 45-60 years with Graves' hyperthyroidism. This chain joins TRBV6-1 and TRBJ1-2; D remains ambiguous. CDR3 sequence: CASSATDGYGYTF. Here the CDR3 DNA reads TGTGCCAGCAGTGCAACGGACGGATATGGCTACACCTTC.